The entry below describes one T cell receptor beta chain. Grouping used clinical history reported by participants in a survey and questionnaire. Either two negative PCRs, clearance, or symptom resolution qualified Cohort 3 donors as recovered. The V segment lost 2 bases and the J segment 5 bases; nucleotides outside the gene matches: 7. There are 15 residues in the CDR3. CDR1 and CDR2 (germline): ENHRY, SYGVKD. These data are taken from a study of blood T cell repertoires in COVID-19. Using immunoSEQ multiplex PCR, the repertoire was profiled, and TCRdb retains in-frame clones only, with some absent. The table lists roughly 520,000 clones, roughly 90% of them singletons.

The TCR comes from a woman in her thirties or forties who had recovered from COVID-19. What was sequenced was PBMCs or T cells enriched from blood (not recorded which). The rearrangement uses TRBV10-3 and TRBJ1-1; 8 positions agree with TRBD1. The chain's CDR3 is CAISERGQGSTEAFF. For the CDR3, the DNA is TGTGCCATCAGTGAGCGCGGACAGGGTAGTACTGAAGCTTTCTTT.